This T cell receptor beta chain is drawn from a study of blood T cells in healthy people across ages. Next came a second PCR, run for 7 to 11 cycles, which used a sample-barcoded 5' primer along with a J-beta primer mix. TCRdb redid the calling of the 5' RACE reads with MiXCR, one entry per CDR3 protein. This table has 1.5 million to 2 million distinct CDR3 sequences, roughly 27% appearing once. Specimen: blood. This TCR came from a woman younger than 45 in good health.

The CDR3 DNA is TGTGCCAGCAATCTGGGCTCAAAGAGGCTGTACTTC. Its translation: CASNLGSKRLYF. The chain couples TRBV2 to TRBJ2-7; D is uncertain. The length of the CDR3 is 12 residues. Trimming pared 7 bases from V and 12 bases from J, leaving 19 bases between. The V gene's germline CDR1 is SNHLY and CDR2 FYNNEI.